The present T cell receptor (beta chain) was sequenced within a study of T cell responses to AZD1222 COVID-19 vaccine. Here immunoSEQ multiplex PCR was the method, and the copy in TCRdb shows in-frame clones only, minus some. This table holds fewer than 45,000 clones, roughly 89% found once. CDR3 length: 14 amino acids. Trimming pared 3 bases from V and 4 bases from J, leaving 9 bases between. Germline V gene lookup returns CDR1 MNHEY and CDR2 SMNVEV (reference sequence). This sequence joins TRBV27 and TRBJ1-4; D unresolved. This clonotype was obtained from an adult in good health. The starting material was peripheral blood, obtained on day 0 of AZD1222 vaccination. The CDR3 reads CASSFNSVNEKLFF. The DNA for the CDR3 is TGTGCCAGCAGTTTCAACAGCGTTAATGAAAAACTGTTTTTT.